This note documents a single T cell receptor (beta chain) sequence. Its specificity is unknown. Amplification of TCR alpha and beta CDR3 regions from RNA used iRepertoire nested multiplex PCR. MiXCR was run by TCRdb on the multiplex PCR reads, yielding one entry per CDR3 protein. The sample includes approximately 20,000 distinct CDR3 sequences, 20% to 25% of them seen just once. V lost 5 bases to trimming and J lost 8 bases; unmatched junction nucleotides: 4. Germline V gene lookup returns CDR1 LGHNA and CDR2 YNFKEQ. This CDR3 spans 13 amino acids. This record belongs to a study of glioma-infiltrating T cells. Whole-study findings and limits: Above-expected tissue-blood divergence occurred in all gliomas, most in low-grade ones.

The clonotype was recovered from a human donor with low-grade glioma or glioblastoma, undergoing nonglioma brain surgery, or in good health (not recorded which). The chain has TRBV4-2 and TRBJ2-4; 9 positions agree with TRBD2. The sample consisted of glioma tissue, nonneoplastic brain tissue, or PBMCs (not recorded which). The CDR3: CASSLGGGDIQYF. In nucleotides, the CDR3 is TGTGCCAGCAGCTTAGGCGGGGGGGACATTCAGTACTTC.